This TCR beta chain was recovered during a study of blood T cell repertoires in COVID-19. On the study more broadly: Material from acute and convalescent COVID-19 was sourced from the United States, Italy and Spain. From T cells, B-cell-depleted T cells, or PBMCs came the material, which was cDNA or gDNA.

CDR3 length: 15 amino acids. Germline V gene sequence: CDR1 SEHNR, CDR2 FQNEAQ (reference sequence). After removal of 4 bases from V and 9 bases from J, the junction contained 7 bases not matched to a gene. In the original workflow: Nucleated cell counts were estimated from reference gene primer amplification. Assay: immunoSEQ multiplex PCR; the TCRdb copy retains only in-frame clones and omits some. V, J and clone size were drawn from that table, and D and trimming were deduced from the DNA. Here the sample spans fewer than 150,000 clones, around 85% being singletons. The V call is TRBV7-9, the J call TRBJ2-1, with 12 positions matching TRBD2. Specimen: peripheral blood. The source is a woman aged 45 to 65 who had recovered from COVID-19. The CDR3 spells CASSSRLAGAPEQFF. CDR3 DNA: TGTGCCAGCAGCTCTAGACTAGCGGGAGCTCCTGAGCAGTTCTTC.